A single T cell receptor (beta chain) is shown here with its context. This record belongs to a study of blood T cell repertoires in COVID-19. This CDR3 is 14 amino acids long. CDR1 SEHNR and CDR2 FQNEAQ come from the germline V gene (reference sequence). V was clipped by 3 bases and J by 0 bases, with 5 bases between them. Authors' analysis steps: Quantification of nucleated cells was approximated via reference gene primer amplification. Generated by immunoSEQ multiplex PCR, the TCRdb table keeps only in-frame clones and is missing some. That table supplies the V and J calls and clone size; D and trimming were determined from the DNA. The sample contains about 210,000 clones, about 91% of which appear only once.

V usage is TRBV7-9 and J usage is TRBJ2-2; perhaps TRBD2 as D (5 bases). The sample consisted of peripheral blood. The source of this sequence is a man aged 18-30 years with active or convalescent COVID-19. The CDR3 loop is CASSFGTNTGELFF. CDR3 nucleotide sequence: TGTGCCAGCAGCTTCGGGACGAACACCGGGGAGCTGTTTTTT.